The 28 T cell receptor beta chains in this list originate from one sample, sequenced in a study of shared clonotypes between healthy human individuals. The data were produced by immunoSEQ multiplex PCR, yet TCRdb's version contains in-frame clones alone and is incomplete. The data hold over a million clones, with roughly 96% observed a single time. The specimen was naive CD4+ T cells sorted from blood. Subset defined: CD45RA+ positively selected. The source is a young man in good health.

This chain joins TRBV9 and TRBJ2-2, with a possible D match to TRBD2 (6 bases). This CDR3 is built from 15 residues. V lost 6 bases and J 0 bases, leaving 12 bases between the germline ends. Germline assignment: CDR1 SGDLS and CDR2 YYNGEE. The CDR3 spells CASTSGGANTGELFF. The CDR3 bases are TGTGCCAGCACCAGTGGCGGGGCGAACACCGGGGAGCTGTTTTTT. The whole variable domain, filled in from reference TRBV9 and TRBJ2-2, reads DSGVTQTPKHLITATGQRVTLRCSPRSGDLSVYWYQQSLDQGLQFLIQYYNGEERAKGNILERFSAQQFPDLHSELNLSSLELGDSALYFCASTSGGANTGELFFGEGSRLTVL.

V gene TRBV15 combines with J gene TRBJ2-5; 12 nucleotides agree with TRBD2. Germline V gene lookup returns CDR1 LNHNV and CDR2 YYDKDF (reference sequence). The CDR3 has 17 amino acids. The V segment lost 2 bases and the J segment 3 bases; nucleotides outside the gene matches: 7. Here the CDR3 DNA reads TGTGCCACCAGCAGACCGGGACTAGCGGGCAACAAAGAGACCCAGTACTTC. Amino acid sequence: CATSRPGLAGNKETQYF.

This clone appeared a single time. The CDR3 DNA reads as TGTGCCAGCATACCTCAGTGGGAGTCGTATACCGGGGAGCTGTTTTTT. Protein product: CASIPQWESYTGELFF. The chain recombines TRBV27 with TRBJ2-2, with a possible D match to TRBD2 (5 bases). Germline CDR1 and CDR2: MNHEY and SMNVEV (reference sequence). CDR3 length: 16 amino acids. Trimming left V 7 bases short and J 5 bases short, with 20 bases between.

The chain is built from TRBV6-4 and TRBJ2-3, with 9 bases fitting TRBD2. Trimming removed 6 bases from V and 0 bases from J; junction bases left unmatched: 19. The CDR3 consists of 20 residues. Per germline, CDR1 MRHNA and CDR2 SNTAGT. In DNA form, the CDR3 reads TGTGCCAGCAGCGGCCCAGGTCTAGCGGGACCGCCCACTAGCACAGATACGCAGTATTTT. This translates into CASSGPGLAGPPTSTDTQYF.

This chain uses TRBV28 with TRBJ1-5, with D hard to call. The CDR3 spans 13 residues. Looked up from germline, CDR1 is MDHEN and CDR2 is SYDVKM. Trimming left V 2 bases short and J 5 bases short, with 7 bases between. The CDR3 spells CASSLGKDQPQHF. For the CDR3, the DNA is TGTGCCAGCAGTTTAGGAAAGGATCAGCCCCAGCATTTT.

This chain links TRBV6-1 with TRBJ2-7, with D uncertain. This CDR3 has 14 residues. The germline V and J ends were trimmed by 8 bases and 0 bases, with 14 bases remaining between them. The germline gives CDR1 MNHNS, CDR2 SASEGT. CDR3 DNA sequence: TGTGCCAGCCGCAGAGATTTGAGCTCCTACGAGCAGTACTTC. Translation gives CASRRDLSSYEQYF.

This clone appeared once. The chain recombines TRBV25-1 with TRBJ1-2; the D gene is possibly TRBD1 (5 bases). Germline CDR1 reads MGHDK; CDR2 reads SYGVNS. The CDR3 is 17 residues long. Trimming cost V 6 bases and J 4 bases, with 24 bases left between them. DNA of the CDR3: TGTGCCAGCAGCCAACCGGGGGTCTCGACGGTACCCTATGGCTACACCTTC. Protein sequence: CASSQPGVSTVPYGYTF.

Regarding this clone: At the DNA level, this CDR3 is encoded by other sequences in the same sample as well. V and J are TRBV5-1 and TRBJ2-1; TRBD1 matches 7 bases. Trimming at V came to 4 bases and at J to 3 bases, leaving 7 bases not matched to a gene. Looked up from germline, CDR1 is SGHRS and CDR2 is YFSETQ. This CDR3 region has 15 residues. The CDR3 reads CASSPGTVSYNEQFF. CDR3 DNA sequence: TGCGCCAGCAGCCCAGGGACAGTAAGCTACAATGAGCAGTTCTTC.

This clone was recorded once. In the same sample, other DNA sequences code for this CDR3. V is TRBV9 and J is TRBJ2-7; D gene unclear. This CDR3 has 14 residues. CDR1 and CDR2 from the germline V gene are SGDLS and YYNGEE. V lost 0 bases and J 0 bases, leaving 7 bases between the germline ends. The chain's CDR3 is CASSVDGSSYEQYF. The DNA for the CDR3 is TGTGCCAGCAGCGTAGACGGCTCCTCCTACGAGCAGTACTTC.

This clone appeared a single time. The chain combines TRBV27 with TRBJ2-2, with no clear D. CDR1 MNHEY and CDR2 SMNVEV come from the germline V gene (reference sequence). V was shortened by 6 bases and J by 3 bases, with 17 bases between the two germline ends. The CDR3 consists of 16 residues. The CDR3 DNA reads as TGTGCCAGCAGCCGGGCCCAGACAACATACACCGGGGAGCTGTTTTTT. Encoded protein: CASSRAQTTYTGELFF.

The chain employs TRBV19 and TRBJ1-5, with D possibly TRBD1 on 5 matching bases. Trimming cost V 3 bases and J 2 bases, with 14 bases left between them. The germline gives CDR1 LNHDA, CDR2 SQIVND (reference sequence). The CDR3 contains 16 residues. This CDR3 reads CASSILGRDGNQPQHF. The CDR3 region has the DNA TGTGCCAGTAGTATCCTAGGCAGGGACGGCAATCAGCCCCAGCATTTT.

The CDR3 loop reads CASSALRGANTEAFF. DNA for the CDR3: TGTGCCAGCAGCGCGCTTCGTGGGGCGAACACTGAAGCTTTCTTT. The chain combines TRBV7-9 with TRBJ1-1; possible D gene TRBD1, 5 bases. The CDR3 is made up of 15 amino acids. Germline CDR1 reads SEHNR; CDR2 reads FQNEAQ (reference sequence). Trimming shortened V by 5 bases and J by 1 base, and 14 bases separated the two germline ends.

This clone was seen only once. This chain links TRBV6-4 with TRBJ2-1, with D hard to call. Trimming removed 4 bases from V and 8 bases from J, with 18 bases in between. CDR1 and CDR2 (germline): MRHNA, SNTAGT. The CDR3 length is 15 residues. The CDR3 protein is CASSAEPVMKYEQFF. The CDR3 DNA sequence: TGTGCCAGCAGTGCCGAGCCGGTAATGAAGTATGAGCAGTTCTTC.

The chain recombines TRBV28 with TRBJ2-1; 11 bases are shared with TRBD2. The CDR3 consists of 17 residues. V was pared by 7 bases and J by 3 bases, with 11 bases of the junction left unmatched. The germline V gene encodes CDR1 MDHEN and CDR2 SYDVKM. CDR3 nucleotides: TGTGCCAGCACCCTTGAGCTAGCGGGAGGTCTCTACAATGAGCAGTTCTTC. Protein: CASTLELAGGLYNEQFF.

This clone was picked up one time. The V gene is TRBV6-1, the J gene TRBJ2-7; weak D call: TRBD1 (6 bases). Trimming removed 6 bases at V and 0 bases at J, with 15 bases between. In germline, CDR1 is MNHNS, CDR2 SASEGT. The CDR3 consists of 15 residues. The CDR3 DNA reads TGTGCCAGCAGAGCCAGGGGACCCAGCTCCTACGAGCAGTACTTC. Protein: CASRARGPSSYEQYF.

V and J are TRBV6-4 and TRBJ2-1, with 8 nucleotides matching TRBD1. CDR1 and CDR2 from the germline V gene are MRHNA and SNTAGT. CDR3 length: 13 amino acids. J was trimmed by 8 bases and V by 4 bases; bases with no gene match: 4. The CDR3 is CASSARTGYEQFF. The CDR3 DNA reads as TGTGCCAGCAGTGCCCGGACAGGGTATGAGCAGTTCTTC.

The chain couples TRBV14 to TRBJ1-2; D might be TRBD1 (5 bases). Between the trimmed V and J ends, which lost 1 base and 3 bases, there was a span of 12 bases. CDR1 and CDR2 (germline): SGHDN, FVKESK. The CDR3 is made up of 15 amino acids. CDR3 sequence (DNA): TGTGCCAGCAGCCAAGCGGAGGGGTATTACTATGGCTACACCTTC. Translation gives CASSQAEGYYYGYTF.

This chain joins TRBV5-6 and TRBJ1-1, with 8 bases matching TRBD1. The CDR3 covers 13 residues. Germline trimming cut 2 bases from V and 8 bases from J; bases unmatched to any gene: 5. The V gene's germline CDR1 is SGHDT and CDR2 YYEEEE. This CDR3 reads CASSFNRGDEAFF. CDR3 sequence (DNA): TGTGCCAGCAGCTTTAACAGGGGGGACGAAGCTTTCTTT.

The count of this clone is one. The chain recombines TRBV2 with TRBJ1-1, with D perhaps matching TRBD1 (6 bases). The V end lost 5 bases, the J end lost 1 base, and 11 bases lay between the germline ends. The CDR3 totals 14 residues. Germline V CDR1 and CDR2: SNHLY, FYNNEI. DNA for the CDR3: TGTGCCAGCAGTCCACAGGGACCGAACACTGAAGCTTTCTTT. Translated, it gives CASSPQGPNTEAFF.

CDR3 in amino acids: CASSPHLAGFTDTQYF. The CDR3, as DNA: TGTGCCAGCTCACCACATCTAGCGGGATTCACAGATACGCAGTATTTT. The V call is TRBV18, the J call TRBJ2-3, with 9 bases matching TRBD2. This CDR3 region has 16 residues. Germline V gives CDR1 KGHSH, CDR2 LQKENI. After removal of 1 base from V and 2 bases from J, the junction contained 4 bases not matched to a gene.

The genes are TRBV29-1 and TRBJ2-5; D not certain. CDR3 size: 13 residues. V shed 2 bases and J shed 1 base, with 8 bases lying between them. Germline V gene sequence: CDR1 SQVTM, CDR2 ANQGSEA. Here the CDR3 reads CSVEIVTQETQYF. CDR3 nucleotides: TGCAGCGTTGAAATAGTTACCCAAGAGACCCAGTACTTC.

J is TRBJ2-6 and V is TRBV5-1, with 8 positions matching TRBD1. This CDR3 contains 16 residues. V dropped 4 bases and J dropped 0; count of bases not matched to a gene: 3. Germline CDR1 SGHRS, CDR2 YFSETQ. The CDR3 reads CASSPDRDSGANVLTF. CDR3 DNA: TGCGCCAGCAGCCCGGACAGGGACTCTGGGGCCAACGTCCTGACTTTC.

The chain links TRBV28 to TRBJ2-2; D remains unclear. CDR1 is MDHEN, CDR2 SYDVKM, per germline. V shed 2 bases and J shed 1 base, with 5 bases lying between them. The CDR3 spans 14 residues. In DNA, the CDR3 is TGTGCCAGCAGTTTAAGTCAGAACACCGGGGAGCTGTTTTTT. Translated: CASSLSQNTGELFF.

The CDR3 nucleotides are TGCGCCAGCAGCTTGATCCCCGAATGGAGAGGCGAGCAGTACTTC. It encodes CASSLIPEWRGEQYF. This chain connects TRBV5-1 to TRBJ2-7; D gene unclear. Germline-derived CDR1 and CDR2 are SGHRS and YFSETQ. The ends were cut back, 1 base at V and 6 bases at J, with 17 bases in the middle. The CDR3 loop spans 15 amino acids.

V and J are TRBV4-2 and TRBJ1-5; a possible D gene is TRBD1 (5 bases). Per germline, CDR1 LGHNA and CDR2 YNFKEQ. This CDR3 is 18 amino acids long. V was shortened by 1 base and J by 0 bases, with 16 bases between the two germline ends. The CDR3 reads CASSQVGPGQGSNQPQHF. The CDR3 DNA follows: TGTGCCAGCAGCCAAGTTGGGCCAGGGCAGGGTAGCAATCAGCCCCAGCATTTT.

This sequence joins TRBV7-3 and TRBJ2-5; TRBD2 matches 8 bases. The CDR3 contains 15 residues. The V segment lost 5 bases and the J segment 4 bases; nucleotides outside the gene matches: 9. Germline CDR1 SGHTA, CDR2 FQGTGA. The chain's CDR3 is CASSPSGGAGETQYF. In DNA, the CDR3 is TGTGCCAGCAGCCCCTCCGGGGGGGCAGGAGAGACCCAGTACTTC. Based on the CDR3 plus reference TRBV7-3 and TRBJ2-5, the full variable domain is GAGVSQTPSNKVTEKGKYVELRCDPISGHTALYWYRQSLGQGPEFLIYFQGTGAADDSGLPNDRFFAVRPEGSVSTLKIQRTERGDSAVYLCASSPSGGAGETQYFGPGTRLLVL.

V is TRBV30 and J is TRBJ2-1; TRBD2 agrees at 14 bases. The V gene's germline CDR1 is GTSNPN and CDR2 SVGIG (reference sequence). The V and J ends lost 2 bases and 6 bases, in that order; junction bases with no gene match: 6. The CDR3 length is 16 residues. CDR3 nucleotide sequence: TGTGCCTGGAGTCCTAACGGACTAGCGGGAGGCAATGAGCAGTTCTTC. The encoded protein is CAWSPNGLAGGNEQFF.

V and J are TRBV4-1 and TRBJ2-4, with TRBD1 identical over 7 bases. The CDR3 is made up of 18 amino acids. Germline V gene lookup returns CDR1 MGHRA and CDR2 YSYEKL. Germline trimming cut 4 bases from V and 2 bases from J; bases unmatched to any gene: 14. CDR3 sequence reads: CASSPIQDRDATKNIQYF. CDR3 nucleotides: TGCGCCAGCAGCCCGATCCAAGACAGGGATGCAACCAAAAACATTCAGTACTTC.